This passage covers 20 T cell receptor beta chains from one sample sequenced in a study of cytomegalovirus exposure and HLA in healthy donors (dated by TCRdb to about 2017). The receptor library was made with the immunoSEQ multiplex PCR assay. A mixture of 60 forward primers for TCR Vbeta segments and 13 reverse primers for TCR Jbeta segments was used in the multiplex PCR. Drawn from immuneACCESS, this table holds only the in-frame rearrangements with V and J called that TCRdb kept. Clones are partly lost; checked studies trace under half to an unresolved V gene and leave the rest unexplained. Per the sample table, the count is some 120,000 clones. The ten largest clones take up 3.5% to 4.5% of the sample. The source material was PBMCs. Receptors were obtained from a man aged 25 to 40 in good health and CMV-seronegative.

A note on this clone: The same CDR3 can be traced to other DNA sequences in this sample. The chain employs TRBV7-9 and TRBJ1-5, with TRBD1 identical over 11 bases. CDR3 size: 18 residues. Trimming removed 5 bases from V and 0 bases from J; junction bases left unmatched: 9. Germline CDR1 reads SEHNR; CDR2 reads FQNEAQ (reference sequence). In DNA form, the CDR3 reads TGTGCCAGCAGCCCCAGCAGGGACAGGGGGTATAGCAATCAGCCCCAGCATTTT. Protein sequence: CASSPSRDRGYSNQPQHF.

The gene calls are TRBV7-2 and TRBJ2-3; D possibly corresponds to TRBD2 (5 bases). Germline V gene lookup returns CDR1 SGHTA and CDR2 FQGNSA. The V and J ends lost 5 bases and 2 bases respectively, with 8 bases between them. CDR3 length: 13 residues. Here the CDR3 reads CASSPDFTDTQYF. The CDR3 nucleotides are TGTGCCAGCAGCCCGGACTTCACAGATACGCAGTATTTT.

This sequence joins TRBV10-3 and TRBJ2-7; 8 nucleotides agree with TRBD1. This CDR3 spans 16 amino acids. J was trimmed by 2 bases and V by 6 bases; bases with no gene match: 12. Per the germline V gene, CDR1 is ENHRY and CDR2 is SYGVKD. CDR3 DNA sequence: TGTGCCATCAGCCCTGGACAGGGCCCTCCTACCTACGAGCAGTACTTC. Translation gives CAISPGQGPPTYEQYF.

V gene TRBV6-5 combines with J gene TRBJ1-1; 8 positions match TRBD1. The CDR3 length is 12 residues. CDR1 is MNHEY, CDR2 SVGAGI, per germline. Trimming took 6 bases from V and 9 from J; bases not matched to a gene: 6. Here the CDR3 DNA reads TGTGCCAGCAGCACGGACAGGGCTAAAGCTTTCTTT. Translation gives CASSTDRAKAFF.

The chain uses TRBV19 and TRBJ1-1; 8 bases match TRBD1. The CDR3 sequence is 15 residues long. J gave up 1 base and V 4 bases, and 5 bases lay outside the gene matches. The germline CDR1 and CDR2 sequences are LNHDA and SQIVND (reference sequence). CDR3 loop: CASSTGQGPNTEAFF. The CDR3 nucleotides read TGTGCCAGTAGTACAGGACAGGGCCCGAACACTGAAGCTTTCTTT.

The rearrangement links TRBV7-8 to TRBJ1-5; 8 bases map to TRBD1. This CDR3 region has 14 residues. J lost 7 bases, V lost 4 bases, and 6 bases had no gene match. From germline, CDR1 is SGHVS and CDR2 FQNEAQ. CDR3 sequence reads: CASSWGQENQPQHF. DNA of the CDR3: TGTGCCAGCAGCTGGGGACAGGAAAACCAGCCCCAGCATTTT.

The chain uses TRBV10-3 and TRBJ2-1, with D unclear. Trimming pared 0 bases from V and 4 bases from J, leaving 4 bases between. Germline CDR1 is ENHRY and CDR2 is SYGVKD. CDR3 length: 13 amino acids. The CDR3 DNA is TGTGCCATCAGTGAGTCCGGTTACAATGAGCAGTTCTTC. Protein: CAISESGYNEQFF.

This chain links TRBV7-3 with TRBJ2-2; TRBD1 agrees at 11 bases. CDR3 length: 16 residues. Germline V lookup: CDR1 SGHTA, CDR2 FQGTGA. V dropped 8 bases and J dropped 0; count of bases not matched to a gene: 5. This CDR3 reads CASRDRGSANTGELFF. Here the CDR3 DNA reads TGTGCCAGCCGGGACAGGGGGAGTGCGAACACCGGGGAGCTGTTTTTT.

The rearrangement uses TRBV4-1 and TRBJ1-1; D is ambiguous. V shed 0 bases and J shed 6 bases, with 8 bases lying between them. Looked up from germline, CDR1 is MGHRA and CDR2 is YSYEKL. CDR3 length: 13 residues. The CDR3 sequence: CASSQDISPEAFF. The CDR3 DNA reads as TGCGCCAGCAGCCAAGATATTTCTCCTGAAGCTTTCTTT.

J is TRBJ2-7 and V is TRBV11-2, with D perhaps matching TRBD1 (5 bases). The CDR3 totals 13 residues. Trimming shortened V by 5 bases and J by 4 bases, and 12 bases separated the two germline ends. Germline V gives CDR1 SGHAT, CDR2 FQNNGV. The CDR3 DNA sequence: TGTGCCAGCAGCCCCAATCGACAGTACGAGCAGTACTTC. Its protein is CASSPNRQYEQYF.

V gene TRBV7-9 combines with J gene TRBJ1-1, with 10 bases lining up with TRBD1. Germline lookup yields CDR1 SEHNR and CDR2 FQNEAQ (reference sequence). The CDR3 extends over 16 amino acids. The V gene end was trimmed by 1 base and the J gene end by 5 bases; junction bases not matched to a gene: 7. Here the CDR3 DNA reads TGTGCCAGCAGCTTAGACCCGACAGGGGGCCGGACTGAAGCTTTCTTT. Its translation: CASSLDPTGGRTEAFF.

This CDR3 reads CASSQVRGHNYGYTF. CDR3 sequence (DNA): TGCGCCAGCAGCCAAGTGAGGGGACATAACTATGGCTACACCTTC. The gene calls are TRBV4-1 and TRBJ1-2; D perhaps matches TRBD1 (6 bases). The V gene lost 1 base and the J gene lost 1 base, with 10 bases spanning the gap. The CDR3 spans 15 residues. Per germline, CDR1 MGHRA and CDR2 YSYEKL.

V gene TRBV19 combines with J gene TRBJ1-1, with 8 nucleotides matching TRBD1. V gave up 5 bases and J gave up 4 bases; unmatched junction bases: 9. CDR3 length: 15 residues. Per the germline V gene, CDR1 is LNHDA and CDR2 is SQIVND (reference sequence). The CDR3 is CASSLTDRGGTEAFF. CDR3 bases: TGTGCCAGTAGTCTGACCGACAGGGGAGGCACTGAAGCTTTCTTT.

The chain uses TRBV7-9 and TRBJ1-5, with TRBD1 as a possible D gene (5 bases). The CDR3 contains 14 residues. CDR1 and CDR2 (germline): SEHNR, FQNEAQ (reference sequence). V lost 5 bases to trimming and J lost 9 bases, with 17 bases between them. CDR3 protein: CASSKAGFGWPQHF. CDR3 DNA: TGTGCCAGCAGCAAAGCAGGGTTTGGATGGCCCCAGCATTTT.

Concerning this clone: Other DNA sequences in this sample translate to the same CDR3. V gene TRBV14 combines with J gene TRBJ1-1, with D perhaps matching TRBD1 (5 bases). V lost 0 bases and J lost 1, with 12 bases in between. CDR3 length equals 16 residues. In germline, CDR1 is SGHDN, CDR2 FVKESK. DNA of the CDR3: TGTGCCAGCAGCCAAGATCAGGACACATGGAACACTGAAGCTTTCTTT. Protein sequence: CASSQDQDTWNTEAFF.

This chain uses TRBV6-4 with TRBJ2-1; D gene ambiguous. Germline CDR1 MRHNA, CDR2 SNTAGT. Deletions cut 6 bases from V and 0 bases from J, with 6 bases between. The CDR3 length is 13 residues. The CDR3 bases are TGTGCCAGCAGCGGTAGCTCCTACAATGAGCAGTTCTTC. Its translation: CASSGSSYNEQFF.

The CDR3 DNA follows: TGTGCCAGTACAGGGGCGAACACCGGGGAGCTGTTTTTT. Translating it yields CASTGANTGELFF. V is TRBV7-8 and J is TRBJ2-2; TRBD1 matches 7 bases. Losses at the gene ends were 9 bases for V and 0 bases for J; bases not matched to a gene: 1. The germline gives CDR1 SGHVS, CDR2 FQNEAQ. This CDR3 spans 13 amino acids.

The chain joins TRBV4-1 to TRBJ1-1; D is undetermined. The CDR3 has 13 residues. Trimming shortened V by 1 base and J by 3 bases, and 6 bases separated the two germline ends. Germline CDR1 reads MGHRA; CDR2 reads YSYEKL. CDR3 bases: TGCGCCAGCAGCCAAGGGGCCTACACTGAAGCTTTCTTT. Translated: CASSQGAYTEAFF.

This chain links TRBV15 with TRBJ1-1; 8 nucleotides line up with TRBD1. Losses at the gene ends were 5 bases for V and 5 bases for J; bases not matched to a gene: 16. Germline lookup yields CDR1 LNHNV and CDR2 YYDKDF (reference sequence). CDR3 length: 17 residues. CDR3 region: CATSAGGQGTGLTEAFF. The CDR3 coding sequence is TGTGCCACCAGCGCGGGGGGGCAGGGGACAGGATTAACTGAAGCTTTCTTT.

The V call is TRBV19, the J call TRBJ2-3; 8 nucleotides match TRBD2. Germline V gene data show CDR1 as LNHDA and CDR2 as SQIVND (reference sequence). V lost 10 bases, J lost 3 bases, and 6 bases stayed unmatched. The CDR3 runs to 13 residues. CDR3: CATTGGGTDTQYF. DNA for the CDR3: TGTGCCACCACCGGCGGGGGGACAGATACGCAGTATTTT. Complete variable domain (other parts from reference TRBV19 and TRBJ2-3): DGGITQSPKYLFRKEGQNVTLSCEQNLNHDAMYWYRQDPGQGLRLIYYSQIVNDFQKGDIAEGYSVSREKKESFPLTVTSAQKNPTAFYLCATTGGGTDTQYFGPGTRLTVL.